This T cell receptor beta chain was sequenced during a study of blood T cell repertoires in COVID-19. Only in-frame clones appear in the TCRdb table, and some are missing; sequencing was by immunoSEQ multiplex PCR. This table holds some 170,000 clones, around nine tenths found once. This CDR3 has 15 residues. The V gene end was trimmed by 3 bases and the J gene end by 8 bases; junction bases not matched to a gene: 10. Germline V CDR1 and CDR2: MDHEN, SYDVKM. J is TRBJ2-1 and V is TRBV28, with 7 bases identical to TRBD1. Input material: peripheral blood. This clonotype was obtained from a man in his sixties with active or convalescent COVID-19. This CDR3 reads CASSFNGPRGYEQFF. CDR3 sequence (DNA): TGTGCCAGCAGTTTTAACGGTCCCAGGGGGTATGAGCAGTTCTTC.